A selection of T cell receptor beta chains follows, all from one sample in a study of T-cell memory formation after mild COVID-19. TCRdb re-derived calls from the 5' RACE reads in MiXCR, one entry per CDR3 protein. The repertoire includes approximately 580,000 distinct CDR3 sequences, 20% of them detected once, and around 13% sits in the top ten. Sequencing used PBMCs or a T cell subset sorted from them (not recorded which). All receptors come from an adult woman who had mild COVID-19 (a few samples of this study predate the infection). Cell type and time point are not known. The CDR3 runs from the conserved cysteine through the conserved F or W. The D gene is left open where the match is weak. Clone sizes are given selectively: once, few, many, or a class where the clone is expanded.

J	D	V	size	DNA	CDR3
TRBJ2-3	TRBD2	TRBV9	few	TGTGCCAGCAGCGTGGGGTGGGTAGCGGGAGGCGCAGATACGCAGTATTTT	CASSVGWVAGGADTQYF
TRBJ1-2	.	TRBV20-1	few	TGCAGTGCTAGTATGGCTGGGGGCCTGGACTATGGCTACACCTTC	CSASMAGGLDYGYTF
TRBJ2-7	TRBD2	TRBV6-5	.	TGTGCCAGCACCTCTTCCCGACTAGCGATTCCCTACGAGCAGTACTTC	CASTSSRLAIPYEQYF
TRBJ2-7	.	TRBV29-1	.	TGCAGCGGGACCGGGGGCAACTCCTACGAGCAGTACTTC	CSGTGGNSYEQYF
TRBJ1-1	.	TRBV12-3/TRBV12-4	.	TGTGCCAGCAGTTTAGAGAGGTGGACTGAAGCTTTCTTT	CASSLERWTEAFF
TRBJ2-1	.	TRBV7-6	.	TGTGCCAGCAGCTTAGCACAGGGCGCCTACAATGAGCAGTTCTTC	CASSLAQGAYNEQFF
TRBJ2-5	TRBD1	TRBV4-3	few	TGCGCCAGCAGCCAAGGACAGGGGGCGGTGGAGACCCAGTACTTC	CASSQGQGAVETQYF
TRBJ2-1	TRBD1	TRBV6-5	.	TGTGCCAGCAGTTACTCACGGGGACAGGGGGGATCGGGTGAGCAGTTCTTC	CASSYSRGQGGSGEQFF
TRBJ1-6	TRBD1	TRBV27	.	TGTGCCAGCAGTTTAGAGGGACAGGGGGGTTCACCCCTCCACTTT	CASSLEGQGGSPLHF
TRBJ1-4	TRBD1	TRBV7-9	few	TGTGCCAGCAGCTTAGCAAGACAGGGAGCCGAAAAACTGTTTTTT	CASSLARQGAEKLFF
TRBJ1-6	TRBD1	TRBV7-2	.	TGTGCCAGCAGCCTACAGGGACAGAGAATTAATTCACCCCTCCACTTT	CASSLQGQRINSPLHF
TRBJ1-2	.	TRBV7-2	few	TGTGCCACTCCTACCAAGAGTCACGACAGTCCATACTATGGCTACACCTTC	CATPTKSHDSPYYGYTF
TRBJ2-3	.	TRBV12-3/TRBV12-4	once	TGTGCCAGTACGATAGTGGGCACAGATACGCAGTATTTT	CASTIVGTDTQYF
TRBJ2-7	.	TRBV5-1	few	TGCGCCAGCAGCTTCCGGGACCCAGATTACGAGCAGTACTTC	CASSFRDPDYEQYF
TRBJ2-5	TRBD2	TRBV7-2	medium-sized	TGTGCCAGCAGCTTTGAGCGGGAGGGCCTGCACTTC	CASSFEREGLHF
TRBJ2-7	.	TRBV9	.	TGTGCCAGCAGCGTAGGAGCCCCCTCCTACGAGCAGTACTTC	CASSVGAPSYEQYF
TRBJ2-7	.	TRBV7-9	few	TGTGCCAGCAGCTCAACCGGCGACGAGCAGTACTTC	CASSSTGDEQYF
TRBJ2-7	TRBD2	TRBV4-3	.	TGCGCCAGCAGCCAGTCCGGACTAGCGGGAGGCGAAGAGCAGTACTTC	CASSQSGLAGGEEQYF
TRBJ2-3	TRBD2	TRBV7-2	few	TGTGCCAGCAGCTTACGTTCTAGCGGGCTTAGCACAGATACGCAGTATTTT	CASSLRSSGLSTDTQYF
TRBJ2-2	.	TRBV24-1	.	TGTGCCACCAGTGGTCTTACAGCCGACACCGGGGAGCTGTTTTTT	CATSGLTADTGELFF
TRBJ2-5	TRBD2	TRBV23-1	few	TGCGCCAGCAGTCAATTGGTCTCCGGGACTAGCGGGAGAGAGACCCAGTACTTC	CASSQLVSGTSGRETQYF
TRBJ1-5	.	TRBV24-1	few	TGTGCCACCAGTGATCCTCGGTTAGGGGGGCTGCGCCAGCATTTT	CATSDPRLGGLRQHF
TRBJ2-6	.	TRBV5-1	few	TGCGCCAGCAGCTTGGAACCCCCTGGGGCCAACGTCCTGACTTTC	CASSLEPPGANVLTF
TRBJ1-2	.	TRBV3-1	few	TGTGCCAGCAGCCAAGATCGGGCCCCCTATGGCTACACCTTC	CASSQDRAPYGYTF
TRBJ2-1	.	TRBV7-8	.	TGTGCCAGCAGCTTATCGAATTCCCAGGGTGAGCAGTTCTTC	CASSLSNSQGEQFF
TRBJ2-1	.	TRBV5-1	.	TGCGCCAGCAGCTTTGCGGGTACCTCCTACAATGAGCAGTTCTTC	CASSFAGTSYNEQFF
TRBJ2-7	TRBD1	TRBV29-1	.	TGCAGCGTTGGCGGACAGGATCTCCCCCCCTACGAGCAGTACTTC	CSVGGQDLPPYEQYF
TRBJ2-3	.	TRBV24-1	few	TGTGCCACCAGGGATCCAGGGGTGGATACGCAGTATTTT	CATRDPGVDTQYF
TRBJ2-5	TRBD1	TRBV7-9	.	TGTGCCAGCAGCTTAGCGATGGGACAGGGAGGAGGAGAGACCCAGTACTTC	CASSLAMGQGGGETQYF